The rows below give T cell receptor beta chains drawn from one sample of a study of blood T cell repertoires in COVID-19. Measured with immunoSEQ multiplex PCR; TCRdb has only the in-frame clones, and not every one. The profile covers about 270,000 clones, with around 86% appearing a single time and around 3.2% taken by the ten largest. Material for sequencing was peripheral blood. These receptors originate from a woman aged 55-69 years with active or convalescent COVID-19. Both conserved end residues are part of each CDR3. D genes are given only for firm matches. Clone size appears in some rows only: once, few, many, or a class for an expanded clone.

j_gene	abundance	v_gene	d_gene	CDR3aa	CDR3nt
TRBJ2-3	once	TRBV9	TRBD2	CASSVGTSGGPDTQYF	TGTGCCAGCAGCGTAGGGACTAGCGGGGGTCCAGATACGCAGTATTTT
TRBJ1-5	.	TRBV10-2	TRBD1	CATETGGASQPQHF	TGCGCCACCGAGACAGGGGGCGCAAGTCAGCCCCAGCATTTT
TRBJ2-7	.	TRBV6-5	TRBD1	CASSLTGTGLHEQYF	TGTGCCAGCAGTCTGACCGGGACAGGGCTCCACGAGCAGTACTTC
TRBJ1-1	once	TRBV6-1	.	CASSEALRVNTEAFF	TGTGCCAGCAGTGAAGCGCTTCGGGTGAACACTGAAGCTTTCTTT
TRBJ1-6	.	TRBV5-6	TRBD1	CASSLGQGAWNSPLHF	TGTGCCAGCAGCTTGGGACAGGGGGCTTGGAATTCACCCCTCCACTTT
TRBJ1-2	.	TRBV7-8	.	CASSPAHSGGTF	TGTGCCAGCAGCCCCGCTCATTCGGGTGGGACCTTC
TRBJ2-2	.	TRBV7-9	TRBD1	CASSLGTGQTGELFF	TGTGCCAGCAGCTTGGGGACAGGGCAGACCGGGGAGCTGTTTTTT
TRBJ2-5	.	TRBV5-1	TRBD2	CASSIRTSGKETQYF	TGCGCCAGCAGTATACGGACTAGCGGGAAAGAGACCCAGTACTTC
TRBJ1-1	.	TRBV7-3	.	CASSLNGRTEAFF	TGTGCCAGCAGCTTAAATGGTCGGACTGAAGCTTTCTTT
TRBJ2-5	.	TRBV11-2	.	CASSRRVDPYQETQYF	TGTGCCAGCAGCCGTCGGGTGGATCCGTACCAAGAGACCCAGTACTTC
TRBJ2-7	.	TRBV5-1	.	CASSMTAQNEQYF	TGCGCCAGCAGCATGACTGCCCAGAACGAGCAGTACTTC
TRBJ2-2	.	TRBV19	.	CASSAGTVTGELFF	TGTGCCAGTAGTGCGGGGACAGTCACCGGGGAGCTGTTTTTT
TRBJ2-5	.	TRBV7-3	.	CASSSSGTQETQYF	TGTGCCAGCAGCTCATCCGGGACTCAAGAGACCCAGTACTTC
TRBJ1-5	.	TRBV7-9	.	CASSLQGGSNQPQHF	TGTGCCAGCAGTTTACAGGGAGGCAGCAATCAGCCCCAGCATTTT
TRBJ2-3	once	TRBV29-1	.	CSGRGTDTQYF	TGCAGCGGCAGGGGCACAGATACGCAGTATTTT
TRBJ2-3	.	TRBV7-3	.	CASSLRGSGPSTDTQYF	TGTGCCAGCAGCTTAAGAGGGTCGGGCCCTAGCACAGATACGCAGTATTTT
TRBJ1-6	.	TRBV12-3/TRBV12-4	.	CASRYRAGSPLHF	TGTGCCAGCCGATACAGGGCCGGTTCACCCCTCCACTTT
TRBJ1-6	.	TRBV12-5	TRBD1	CASGLGRQGTNISPLHF	TGTGCTAGTGGTTTGGGAAGACAGGGGACCAACATCTCACCCCTCCACTTT
TRBJ1-1	.	TRBV4-1	.	CASSQGLEGFGEAFF	TGCGCCAGCAGCCAGGGCTTGGAGGGGTTTGGTGAAGCTTTCTTT
TRBJ1-1	.	TRBV4-3	TRBD1	CASSPSPRTGVGAEAFF	TGCGCCAGCAGCCCCTCTCCCAGAACAGGGGTTGGAGCTGAAGCTTTCTTT
TRBJ2-7	.	TRBV19	TRBD1	CASSIESGTGANEQYF	TGTGCCAGTAGTATAGAGTCCGGGACAGGGGCGAACGAGCAGTACTTC
TRBJ1-6	.	TRBV6-5	.	CASSLDRPGDSPLHF	TGTGCCAGCAGTCTCGACAGGCCTGGGGATTCACCCCTCCACTTT
TRBJ1-4	.	TRBV30	TRBD1	CAWSPGQRKLFF	TGTGCCTGGAGTCCGGGACAGAGAAAACTGTTTTTT
TRBJ1-2	.	TRBV7-2	TRBD1	CASSVSGQFYGYTF	TGTGCCAGCAGCGTATCGGGACAGTTCTATGGCTACACCTTC
TRBJ1-2	.	TRBV6-5	TRBD1	CASTNGDRTNYGYTF	TGTGCCAGCACTAATGGGGACAGGACTAACTATGGCTACACCTTC
TRBJ2-2	.	TRBV3-1/TRBV3-2	TRBD2	CASSPHSSGGVNTGELFF	TGTGCCAGCAGCCCGCACTCCTCGGGGGGGGTGAACACCGGGGAGCTGTTTTTT
TRBJ2-7	.	TRBV23-1	.	CASSRPGAGSGSSSYEQYF	TGCGCCAGCAGTCGCCCAGGGGCGGGTTCGGGATCGAGCTCCTACGAGCAGTACTTC
TRBJ1-1	.	TRBV7-9	TRBD1	CASSRQGWTEAFF	TGTGCCAGCAGCCGACAGGGCTGGACTGAAGCTTTCTTT
TRBJ2-7	once	TRBV2	.	CASIVDKFYEQYF	TGTGCCAGCATCGTGGACAAGTTCTACGAGCAGTACTTC
TRBJ2-1	.	TRBV12-3/TRBV12-4	TRBD2	CASTGGPGNEQFF	TGTGCCAGCACGGGGGGACCGGGCAATGAGCAGTTCTTC
TRBJ2-3	.	TRBV7-2	.	CASSLGVWGPTDTQYF	TGTGCCAGCAGCTTGGGGGTATGGGGGCCCACAGATACGCAGTATTTT
TRBJ2-4	.	TRBV9	.	CASSVHRVGDIQYF	TGTGCCAGCAGCGTTCACAGGGTAGGGGACATTCAGTACTTC
TRBJ2-1	.	TRBV19	TRBD2	CASSIPTSLFVDEQFF	TGTGCCAGTAGTATTCCGACTAGCTTGTTTGTCGATGAGCAGTTCTTC
TRBJ2-7	.	TRBV25-1	TRBD1	CASSESGGKVYEQYF	TGTGCCAGCAGTGAATCAGGGGGCAAGGTCTACGAGCAGTACTTC
TRBJ2-1	.	TRBV6-2/TRBV6-3	TRBD2	CASSLAGGPLEQFF	TGTGCCAGCAGTCTAGCGGGGGGGCCGCTTGAGCAGTTCTTC
TRBJ1-3	.	TRBV6-5	.	CASSLGSSGNTIYF	TGTGCCAGCAGTCTAGGGAGCTCTGGAAACACCATATATTTT
TRBJ1-5	.	TRBV24-1	.	CATRHSLQENLGNQPQHF	TGTGCCACCAGACATTCACTACAGGAGAACCTGGGGAATCAGCCCCAGCATTTT
TRBJ1-5	.	TRBV6-5	TRBD1	CASSSDRGQPQHF	TGTGCCAGCAGTTCGGACAGGGGCCAGCCCCAGCATTTT
TRBJ2-2	.	TRBV10-3	TRBD1	CAISDPTGLIRNTGELFF	TGTGCCATCAGTGACCCGACAGGGCTCATCAGGAACACCGGGGAGCTGTTTTTT
TRBJ2-7	.	TRBV27	.	CASSFAPGTYEQYF	TGTGCCAGCAGTTTCGCCCCGGGGACCTACGAGCAGTACTTC
TRBJ2-1	.	TRBV10-3	.	CAISVQGHEQFF	TGTGCCATCAGTGTTCAGGGTCATGAGCAGTTCTTC
TRBJ1-2	.	TRBV7-2	.	CASSQPRQAPNYGYTF	TGTGCCAGCAGCCAACCACGACAGGCCCCTAACTATGGCTACACCTTC
TRBJ2-2	.	TRBV2	TRBD1	CASRVGQGNTGELFF	TGTGCCAGCAGGGTCGGACAGGGGAACACCGGGGAGCTGTTTTTT
TRBJ1-1	few	TRBV4-1	.	CASSQSGHENTEAFF	TGCGCCAGCAGCCAGTCGGGACACGAGAACACTGAAGCTTTCTTT
TRBJ1-2	few	TRBV15	TRBD1	CATSRDTNRGGDGYTF	TGTGCCACCAGCAGAGATACCAACAGGGGCGGAGATGGCTACACCTTC
TRBJ2-1	few	TRBV29-1	TRBD2	CSVDVAGVNNEQFF	TGCAGCGTCGACGTGGCGGGGGTCAACAATGAGCAGTTCTTC
TRBJ2-3	.	TRBV19	.	CASQRDTDTQYF	TGTGCCAGTCAGAGGGACACAGATACGCAGTATTTT
TRBJ1-1	.	TRBV6-5	TRBD1	CASSYAARGVNTEAFF	TGTGCCAGCAGTTACGCGGCCAGGGGGGTGAACACTGAAGCTTTCTTT